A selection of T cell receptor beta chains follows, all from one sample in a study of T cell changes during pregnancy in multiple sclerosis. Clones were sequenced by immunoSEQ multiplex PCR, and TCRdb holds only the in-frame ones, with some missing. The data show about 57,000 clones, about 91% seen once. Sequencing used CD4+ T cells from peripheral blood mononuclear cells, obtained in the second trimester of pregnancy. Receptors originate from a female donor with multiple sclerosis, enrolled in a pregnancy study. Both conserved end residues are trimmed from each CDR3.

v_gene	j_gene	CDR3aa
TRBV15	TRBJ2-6	ATSRDASSGANVLT
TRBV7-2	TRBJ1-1	ASSLDRGYNTEAF
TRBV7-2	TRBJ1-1	ASSLEGRMIDEAF
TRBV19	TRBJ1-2	ASSIGRTGIYGYT
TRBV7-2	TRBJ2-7	ASSLEPGGYEQY
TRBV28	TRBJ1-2	ASSLPGRGYT
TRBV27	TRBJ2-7	ASSIRGGRQEQY
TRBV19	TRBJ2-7	ASSIGAGTGDEQY
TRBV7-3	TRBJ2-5	ASSLSNSGTETQY
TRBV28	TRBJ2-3	ASSLGGGPGTDTQY
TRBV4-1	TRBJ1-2	ASSQEGTIRGYGYT
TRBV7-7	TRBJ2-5	ASSSRRDSQETQY
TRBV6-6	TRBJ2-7	ASASAGVYEQY
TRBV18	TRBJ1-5	ASSPGGATRSNQPQH
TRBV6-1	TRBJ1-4	ASSVDIHEKLF